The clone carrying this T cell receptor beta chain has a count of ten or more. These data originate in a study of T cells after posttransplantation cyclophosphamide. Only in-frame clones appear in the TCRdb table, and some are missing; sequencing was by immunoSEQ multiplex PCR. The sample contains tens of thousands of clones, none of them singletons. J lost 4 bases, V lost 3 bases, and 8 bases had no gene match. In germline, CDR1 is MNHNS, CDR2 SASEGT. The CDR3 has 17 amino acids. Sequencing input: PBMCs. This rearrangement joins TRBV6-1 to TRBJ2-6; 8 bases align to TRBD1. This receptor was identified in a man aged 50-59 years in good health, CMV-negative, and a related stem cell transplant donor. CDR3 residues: CASSDSQGARGANVLTF. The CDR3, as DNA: TGTGCCAGCAGTGATAGTCAGGGGGCGAGGGGGGCCAACGTCCTGACTTTC.